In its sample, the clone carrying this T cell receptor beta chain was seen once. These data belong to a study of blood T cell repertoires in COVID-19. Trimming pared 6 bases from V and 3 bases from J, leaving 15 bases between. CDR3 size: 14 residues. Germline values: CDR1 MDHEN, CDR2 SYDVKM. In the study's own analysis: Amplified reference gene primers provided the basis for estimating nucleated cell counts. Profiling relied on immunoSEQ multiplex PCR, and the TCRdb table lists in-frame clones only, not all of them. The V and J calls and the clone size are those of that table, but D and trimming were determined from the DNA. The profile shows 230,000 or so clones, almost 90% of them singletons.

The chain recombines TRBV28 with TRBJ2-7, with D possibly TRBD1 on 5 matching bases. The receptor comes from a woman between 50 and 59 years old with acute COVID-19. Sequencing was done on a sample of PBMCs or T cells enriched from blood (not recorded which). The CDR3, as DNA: TGTGCCAGCAGCGGTGGGGCCAGGGTCTACGAGCAGTACTTC. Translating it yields CASSGGARVYEQYF.